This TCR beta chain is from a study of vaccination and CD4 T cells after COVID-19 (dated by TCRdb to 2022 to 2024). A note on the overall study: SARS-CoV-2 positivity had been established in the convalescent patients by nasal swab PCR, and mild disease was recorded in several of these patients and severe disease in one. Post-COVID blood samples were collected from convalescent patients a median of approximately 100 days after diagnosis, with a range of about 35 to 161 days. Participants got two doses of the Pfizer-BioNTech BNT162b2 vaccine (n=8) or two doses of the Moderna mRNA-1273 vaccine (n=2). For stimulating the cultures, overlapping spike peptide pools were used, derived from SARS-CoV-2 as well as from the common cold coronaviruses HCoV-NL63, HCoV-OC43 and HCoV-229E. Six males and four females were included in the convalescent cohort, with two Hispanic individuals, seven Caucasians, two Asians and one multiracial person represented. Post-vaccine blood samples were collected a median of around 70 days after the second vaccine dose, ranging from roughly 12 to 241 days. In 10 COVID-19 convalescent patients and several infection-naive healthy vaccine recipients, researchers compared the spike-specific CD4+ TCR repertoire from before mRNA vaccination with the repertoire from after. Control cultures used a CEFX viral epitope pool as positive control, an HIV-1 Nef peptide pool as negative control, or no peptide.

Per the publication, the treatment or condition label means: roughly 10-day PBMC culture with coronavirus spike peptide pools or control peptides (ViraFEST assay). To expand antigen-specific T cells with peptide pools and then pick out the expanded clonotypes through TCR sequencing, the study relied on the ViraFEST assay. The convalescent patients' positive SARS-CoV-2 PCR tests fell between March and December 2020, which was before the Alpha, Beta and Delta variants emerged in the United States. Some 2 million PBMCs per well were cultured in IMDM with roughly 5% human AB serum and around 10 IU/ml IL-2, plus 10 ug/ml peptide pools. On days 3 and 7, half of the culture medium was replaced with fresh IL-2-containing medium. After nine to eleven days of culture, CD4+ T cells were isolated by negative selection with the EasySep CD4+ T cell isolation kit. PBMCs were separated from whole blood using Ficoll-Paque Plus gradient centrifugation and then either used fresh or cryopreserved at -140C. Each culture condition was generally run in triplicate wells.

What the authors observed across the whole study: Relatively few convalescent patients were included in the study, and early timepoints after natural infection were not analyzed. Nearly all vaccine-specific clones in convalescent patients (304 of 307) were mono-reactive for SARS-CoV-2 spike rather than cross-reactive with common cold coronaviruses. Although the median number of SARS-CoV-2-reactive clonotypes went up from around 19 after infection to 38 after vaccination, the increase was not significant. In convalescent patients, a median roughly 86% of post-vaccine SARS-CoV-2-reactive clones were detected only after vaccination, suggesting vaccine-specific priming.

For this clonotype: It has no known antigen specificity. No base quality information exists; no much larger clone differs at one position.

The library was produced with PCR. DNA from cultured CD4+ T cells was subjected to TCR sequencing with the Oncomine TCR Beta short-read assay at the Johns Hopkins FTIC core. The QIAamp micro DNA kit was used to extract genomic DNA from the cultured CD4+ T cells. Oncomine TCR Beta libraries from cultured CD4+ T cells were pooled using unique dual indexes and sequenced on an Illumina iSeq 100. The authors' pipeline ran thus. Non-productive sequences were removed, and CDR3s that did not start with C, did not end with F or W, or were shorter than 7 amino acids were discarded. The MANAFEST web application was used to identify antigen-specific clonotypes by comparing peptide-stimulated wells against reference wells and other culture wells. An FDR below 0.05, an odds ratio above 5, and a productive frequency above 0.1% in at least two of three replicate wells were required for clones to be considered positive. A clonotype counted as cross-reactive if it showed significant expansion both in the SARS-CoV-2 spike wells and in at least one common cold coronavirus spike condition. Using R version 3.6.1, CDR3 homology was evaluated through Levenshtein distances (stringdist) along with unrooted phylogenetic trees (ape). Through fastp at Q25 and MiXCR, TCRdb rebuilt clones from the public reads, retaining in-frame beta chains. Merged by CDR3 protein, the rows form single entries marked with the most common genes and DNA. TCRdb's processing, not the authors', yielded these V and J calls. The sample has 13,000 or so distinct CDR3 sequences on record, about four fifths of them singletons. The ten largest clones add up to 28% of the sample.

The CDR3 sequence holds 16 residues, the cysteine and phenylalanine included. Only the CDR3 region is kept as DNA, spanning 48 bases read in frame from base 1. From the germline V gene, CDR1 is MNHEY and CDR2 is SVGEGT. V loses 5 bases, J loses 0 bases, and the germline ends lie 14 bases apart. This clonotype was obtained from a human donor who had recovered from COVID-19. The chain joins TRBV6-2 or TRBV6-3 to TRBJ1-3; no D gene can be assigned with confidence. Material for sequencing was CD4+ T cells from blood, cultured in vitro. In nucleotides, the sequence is TGTGCCAGCAGTCGGATCCAGGCCGTCTCTGGAAACACCATATATTTT. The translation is CASSRIQAVSGNTIYF.